This TCR beta chain was captured by sequencing in a study of early T cells in non-severe SARS-CoV-2 infection. Whole-study context: Unsorted whole-blood RNA was sequenced in bulk, leaving chains unpaired.

This clonotype has at least ten counts. Its target is unknown. CDR1 SQVTM and CDR2 ANQGSEA come from the germline V gene. The germline V and J ends were trimmed by 8 bases and 0 bases, with 10 bases remaining between them. The CDR3 spans 12 residues. Study-wide results and caveats: VDJdb-based matching was biased toward anti-spike CD8 responses and missed private and CD4 specificities.

Individual cDNA molecules received unique molecular identifiers during library preparation. TCRdb redid the calling of the 5' RACE reads with MiXCR, one entry per CDR3 protein. The sample has approximately 27,000 distinct CDR3 sequences; roughly 6% are singletons. Sequenced material: whole blood. This receptor was identified in an adult who was a healthcare worker with PCR-confirmed SARS-CoV-2 infection or an uninfected control (not recorded which). The chain joins TRBV29-1 to TRBJ1-1; the D is unclear. This CDR3 is CSSGVMNTEAFF. The CDR3 DNA reads TGCAGCTCAGGTGTCATGAACACTGAAGCTTTCTTT.